This T cell receptor beta chain was identified in a study of control samples from healthy donors and cancer patients. V was cut by 5 bases and J by 9 bases, with 8 bases left in between. This CDR3 is 11 amino acids long. Looked up from germline, CDR1 is SGHVS and CDR2 is FQNEAQ. Clones were sequenced by immunoSEQ multiplex PCR, and TCRdb holds only the in-frame ones, with some missing. The sample records 350,000 to 450,000 clones, around nine tenths being singletons. This sequence was found in a man between 40 and 49 years old with head and neck cancer. V and J are TRBV7-8 and TRBJ2-1; D ambiguous. The sequencing sample was made of PBMCs. The CDR3: CASSQLGEQFF. The DNA for the CDR3 is TGTGCCAGCAGCCAACTTGGTGAGCAGTTCTTC. Variable domain in full (rest from reference TRBV7-8 and TRBJ2-1): GAGVSQSPRYKVAKRGQDVALRCDPISGHVSLFWYQQALGQGPEFLTYFQNEAQLDKSGLPSDRFFAERPEGSVSTLKIQRTQQEDSAVYLCASSQLGEQFFGPGTRLTVL.